This paragraph covers one T cell receptor beta chain sequence. Its antigen remains unidentified. This specimen comes from a study of shared clonotypes between healthy human individuals. Across the whole study: Three plates each covered CD4 naive and memory; CD8 naive two, CD8 memory one.

J lost 6 bases, V lost 5 bases, and 6 bases had no gene match. The germline gives CDR1 SGHAT, CDR2 FQNNGV. The CDR3 is made up of 13 amino acids. Naive CD8 populations comprised CD45RO-negative cells positively selected for CCR7, excluding terminally differentiated effector memory CD45RA+ cells. Overall study results and limits: A reduction in generation probabilities was seen for non-shared clonotypes relative to those shared by all four donors.

Assay: immunoSEQ multiplex PCR; the TCRdb copy retains only in-frame clones and omits some. Among around 1.9 million clones listed, about 92% were seen once. The rearrangement uses TRBV11-2 and TRBJ2-7; 8 positions agree with TRBD1. The specimen was naive CD8+ T cells from PBMCs. This receptor was obtained from a man between 18 and 29 years old in good health. Some clones in this sample may be carry-over from other donors' samples. CDR3 in amino acids: CASSPTGVGEQYF. The CDR3 bases are TGTGCCAGCAGCCCGACAGGGGTGGGCGAGCAGTACTTC.